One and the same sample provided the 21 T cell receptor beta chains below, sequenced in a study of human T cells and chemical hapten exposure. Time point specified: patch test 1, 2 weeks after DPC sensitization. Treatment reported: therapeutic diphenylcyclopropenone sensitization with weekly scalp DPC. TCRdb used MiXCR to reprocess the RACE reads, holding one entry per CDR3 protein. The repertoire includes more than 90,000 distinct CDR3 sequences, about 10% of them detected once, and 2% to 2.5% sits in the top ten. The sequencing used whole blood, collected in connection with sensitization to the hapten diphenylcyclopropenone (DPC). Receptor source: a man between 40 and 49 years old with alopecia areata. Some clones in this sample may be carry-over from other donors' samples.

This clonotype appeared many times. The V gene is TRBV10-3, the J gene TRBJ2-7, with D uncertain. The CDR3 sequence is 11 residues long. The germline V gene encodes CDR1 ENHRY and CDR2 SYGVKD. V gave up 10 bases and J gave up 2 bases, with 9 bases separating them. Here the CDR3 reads CANWVAYEQYV. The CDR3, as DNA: TGTGCCAACTGGGTAGCCTACGAGCAGTACGTC.

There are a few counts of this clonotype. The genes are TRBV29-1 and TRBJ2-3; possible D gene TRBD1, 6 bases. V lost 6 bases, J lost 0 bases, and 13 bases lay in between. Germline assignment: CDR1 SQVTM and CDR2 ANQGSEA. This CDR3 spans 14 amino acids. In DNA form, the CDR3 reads TGCAGCGTAGGCAGGGGTACTAGCACAGATACGCAGTATTTT. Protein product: CSVGRGTSTDTQYF.

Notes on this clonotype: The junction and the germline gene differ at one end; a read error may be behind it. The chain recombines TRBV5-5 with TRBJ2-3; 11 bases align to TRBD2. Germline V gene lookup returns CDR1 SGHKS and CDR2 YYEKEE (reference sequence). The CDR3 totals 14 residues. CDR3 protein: CACSSSGRSDTQYF. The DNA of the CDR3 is TGTGCCTGCAGCTCTAGCGGGAGGTCAGATACGCAGTATTTT. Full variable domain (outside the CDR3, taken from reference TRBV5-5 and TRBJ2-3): DAGVTQSPTHLIKTRGQQVTLRCSPISGHKSVSWYQQVLGQGPQFIFQYYEKEERGRGNFPDRFSARQFPNYSSELNVNALLLGDSALYLCACSSSGRSDTQYFGPGTRLTVL.

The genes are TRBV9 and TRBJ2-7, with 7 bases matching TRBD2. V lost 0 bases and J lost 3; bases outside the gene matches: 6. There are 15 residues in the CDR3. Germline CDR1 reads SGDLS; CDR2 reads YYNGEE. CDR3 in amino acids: CASSVEAGDFYEQYF. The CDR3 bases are TGTGCCAGCAGCGTAGAGGCGGGAGACTTCTACGAGCAGTACTTC. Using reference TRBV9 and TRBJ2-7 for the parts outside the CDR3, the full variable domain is DSGVTQTPKHLITATGQRVTLRCSPRSGDLSVYWYQQSLDQGLQFLIQYYNGEERAKGNILERFSAQQFPDLHSELNLSSLELGDSALYFCASSVEAGDFYEQYFGPGTRLTVT.

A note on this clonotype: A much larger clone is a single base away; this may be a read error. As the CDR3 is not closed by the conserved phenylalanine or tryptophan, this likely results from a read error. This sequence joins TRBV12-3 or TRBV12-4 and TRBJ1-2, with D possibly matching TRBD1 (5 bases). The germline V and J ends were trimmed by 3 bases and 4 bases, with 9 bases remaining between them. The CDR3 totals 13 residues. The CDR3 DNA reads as TGTGCCAGCAGTTTGGGCAGGGCCTATGGCTACACCTCC. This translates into CASSLGRAYGYTS.

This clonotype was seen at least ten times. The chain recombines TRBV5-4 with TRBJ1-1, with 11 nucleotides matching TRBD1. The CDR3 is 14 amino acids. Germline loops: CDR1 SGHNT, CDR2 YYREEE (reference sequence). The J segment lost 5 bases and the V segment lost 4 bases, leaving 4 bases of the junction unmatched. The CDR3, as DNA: TGTGCCAGCAGCAAGGGGACAGGGGGAACTGAAGCTTTCTTT. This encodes CASSKGTGGTEAFF.

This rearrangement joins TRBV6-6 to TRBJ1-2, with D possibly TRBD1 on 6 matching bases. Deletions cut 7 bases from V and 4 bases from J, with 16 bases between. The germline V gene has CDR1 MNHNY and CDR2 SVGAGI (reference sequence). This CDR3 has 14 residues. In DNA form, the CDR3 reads TGTGCCAGCAAAGGGACAAGCGCTGTCTATGGCTACACCTTC. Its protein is CASKGTSAVYGYTF.

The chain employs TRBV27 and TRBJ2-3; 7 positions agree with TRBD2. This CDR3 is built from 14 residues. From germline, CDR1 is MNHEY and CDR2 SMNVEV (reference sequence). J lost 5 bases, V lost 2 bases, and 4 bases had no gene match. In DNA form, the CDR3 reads TGTGCCAGCAGTTTAGGAGCGGGAAGAGATACGCAGTATTTT. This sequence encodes CASSLGAGRDTQYF.

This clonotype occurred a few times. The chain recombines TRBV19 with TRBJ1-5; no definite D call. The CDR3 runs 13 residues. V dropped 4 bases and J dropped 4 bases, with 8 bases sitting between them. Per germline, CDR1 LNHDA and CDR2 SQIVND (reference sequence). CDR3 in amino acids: CASSTRENQPQHF. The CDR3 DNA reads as TGTGCCAGTAGTACCCGCGAAAATCAGCCCCAGCATTTT.

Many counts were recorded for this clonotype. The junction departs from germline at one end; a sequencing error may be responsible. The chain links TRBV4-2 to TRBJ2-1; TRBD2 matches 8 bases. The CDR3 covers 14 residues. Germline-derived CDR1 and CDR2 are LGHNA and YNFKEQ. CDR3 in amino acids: CASSQDTSGRRRVF. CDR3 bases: TGTGCCAGCAGCCAAGATACTAGCGGAAGACGACGGGTCTTC.

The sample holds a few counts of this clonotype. CDR3 bases: TGTGCCACCGAAGGCCGCGGGAGGGTCTACGAGCAGTACTTC. Its translation: CATEGRGRVYEQYF. The chain links TRBV28 to TRBJ2-7; TRBD2 agrees at 9 bases. Germline V lookup: CDR1 MDHEN, CDR2 SYDVKM. This CDR3 has 14 residues. V trimming: 10 bases; J trimming: 3 bases; junction bases outside the gene matches: 10.

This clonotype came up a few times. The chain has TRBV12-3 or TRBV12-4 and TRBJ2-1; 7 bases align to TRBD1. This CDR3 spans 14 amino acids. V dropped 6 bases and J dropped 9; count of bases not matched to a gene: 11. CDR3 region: CASSLQGREGEQFF. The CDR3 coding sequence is TGTGCCAGCAGCCTACAGGGGCGCGAGGGTGAGCAGTTCTTC.

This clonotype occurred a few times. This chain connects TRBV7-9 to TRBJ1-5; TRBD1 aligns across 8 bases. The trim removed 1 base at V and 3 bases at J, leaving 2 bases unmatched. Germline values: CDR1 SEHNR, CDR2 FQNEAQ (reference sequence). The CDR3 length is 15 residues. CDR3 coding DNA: TGTGCCAGCAGCTTAGGACAGGGGTACAATCAGCCCCAGCATTTT. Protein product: CASSLGQGYNQPQHF.

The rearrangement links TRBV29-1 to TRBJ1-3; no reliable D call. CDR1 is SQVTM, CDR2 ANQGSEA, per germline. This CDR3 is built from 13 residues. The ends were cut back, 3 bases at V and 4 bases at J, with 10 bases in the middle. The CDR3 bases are TGCAGCGTTGACGCCGGTGGGGGAAACACCATATATTTT. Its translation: CSVDAGGGNTIYF. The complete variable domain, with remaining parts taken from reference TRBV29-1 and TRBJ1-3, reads SAVISQKPSRDICQRGTSLTIQCQVDSQVTMMFWYRQQPGQSLTLIATANQGSEATYESGFVIDKFPISRPNLTFSTLTVSNMSPEDSSIYLCSVDAGGGNTIYFGEGSWLTVV.

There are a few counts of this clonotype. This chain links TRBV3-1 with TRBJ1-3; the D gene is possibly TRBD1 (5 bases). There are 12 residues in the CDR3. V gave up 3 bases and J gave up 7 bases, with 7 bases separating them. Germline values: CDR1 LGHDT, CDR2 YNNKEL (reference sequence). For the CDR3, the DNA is TGTGCCAGCAGCCAGGGGGATAACACCATATATTTT. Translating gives CASSQGDNTIYF.

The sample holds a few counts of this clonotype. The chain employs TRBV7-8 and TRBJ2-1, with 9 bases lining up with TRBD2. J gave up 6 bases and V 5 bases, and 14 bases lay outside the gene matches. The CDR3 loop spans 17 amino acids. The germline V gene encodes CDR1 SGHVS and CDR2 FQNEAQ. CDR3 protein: CASSHSVGTSQLNEQFF. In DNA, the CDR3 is TGTGCCAGCAGCCATTCCGTTGGGACTAGCCAACTCAATGAGCAGTTCTTC.

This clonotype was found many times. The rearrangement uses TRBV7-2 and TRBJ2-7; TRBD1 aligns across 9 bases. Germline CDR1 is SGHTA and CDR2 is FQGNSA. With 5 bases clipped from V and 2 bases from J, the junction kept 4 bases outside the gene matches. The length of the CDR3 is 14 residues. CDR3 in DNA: TGTGCCAGCAGCGAAACAGGGGGCCCCTACGAGCAGTACTTC. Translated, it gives CASSETGGPYEQYF. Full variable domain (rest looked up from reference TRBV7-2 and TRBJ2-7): GAGVSQSPSNKVTEKGKDVELRCDPISGHTALYWYRQSLGQGLEFLIYFQGNSAPDKSGLPSDRFSAERTGGSVSTLTIQRTQQEDSAVYLCASSETGGPYEQYFGPGTRLTVT.

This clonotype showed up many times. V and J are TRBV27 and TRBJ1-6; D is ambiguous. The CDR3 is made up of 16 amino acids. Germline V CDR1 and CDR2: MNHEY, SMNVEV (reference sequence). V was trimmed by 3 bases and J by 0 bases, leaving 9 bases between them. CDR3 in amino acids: CASSFFSHSYNSPLHF. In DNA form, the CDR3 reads TGTGCCAGCAGTTTTTTCAGTCACTCCTATAATTCACCCCTCCACTTT.

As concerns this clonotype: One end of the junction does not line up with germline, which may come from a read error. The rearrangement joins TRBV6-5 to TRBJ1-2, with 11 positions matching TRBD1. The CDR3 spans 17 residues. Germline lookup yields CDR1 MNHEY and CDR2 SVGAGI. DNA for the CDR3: TGTACCAGCAGCCTCACGGGACAGGGGGATTTTTTCGGAGGCTACACCTTC. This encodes CTSSLTGQGDFFGGYTF.

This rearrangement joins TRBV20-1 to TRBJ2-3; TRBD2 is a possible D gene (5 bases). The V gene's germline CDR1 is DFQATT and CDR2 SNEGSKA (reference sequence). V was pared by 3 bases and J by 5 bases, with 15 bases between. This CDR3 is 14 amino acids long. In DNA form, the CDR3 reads TGCAGTGCTAGCGGAGCGAACGGGATAGATACGCAGTATTTT. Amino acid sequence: CSASGANGIDTQYF.

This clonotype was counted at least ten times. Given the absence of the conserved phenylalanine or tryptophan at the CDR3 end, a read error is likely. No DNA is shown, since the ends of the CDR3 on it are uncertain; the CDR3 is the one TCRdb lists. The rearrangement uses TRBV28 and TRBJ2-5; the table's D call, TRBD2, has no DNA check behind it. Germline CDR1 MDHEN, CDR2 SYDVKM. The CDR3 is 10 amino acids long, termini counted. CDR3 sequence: CASSLWRELI.